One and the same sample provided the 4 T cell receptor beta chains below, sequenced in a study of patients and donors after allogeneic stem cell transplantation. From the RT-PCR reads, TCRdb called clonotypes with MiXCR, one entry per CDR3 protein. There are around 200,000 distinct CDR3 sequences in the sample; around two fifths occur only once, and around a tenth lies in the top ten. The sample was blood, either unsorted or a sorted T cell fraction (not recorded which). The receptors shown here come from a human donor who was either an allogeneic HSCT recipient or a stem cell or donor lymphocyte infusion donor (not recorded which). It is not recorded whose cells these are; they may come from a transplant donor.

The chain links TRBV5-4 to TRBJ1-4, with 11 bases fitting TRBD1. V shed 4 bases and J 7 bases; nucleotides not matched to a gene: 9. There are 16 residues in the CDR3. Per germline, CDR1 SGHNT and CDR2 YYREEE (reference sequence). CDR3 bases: TGTGCCAGCAGCCCCGAACGGGACAGGGGGTTTGAAAAACTGTTTTTT. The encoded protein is CASSPERDRGFEKLFF.

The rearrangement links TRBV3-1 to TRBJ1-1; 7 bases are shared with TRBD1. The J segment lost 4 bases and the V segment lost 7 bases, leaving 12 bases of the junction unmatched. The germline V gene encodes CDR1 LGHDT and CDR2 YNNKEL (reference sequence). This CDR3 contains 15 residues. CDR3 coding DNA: TGTGCCAGCACAGACAGGGCAACAGTTCGCACTGAAGCTTTCTTT. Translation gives CASTDRATVRTEAFF.

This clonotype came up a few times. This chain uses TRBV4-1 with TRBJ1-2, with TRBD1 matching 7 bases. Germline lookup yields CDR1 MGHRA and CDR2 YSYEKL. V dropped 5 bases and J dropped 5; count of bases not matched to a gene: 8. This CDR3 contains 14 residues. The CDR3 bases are TGCGCCAGCAGCGGGGGCGCAGGGGGATATGGCTACACCTTC. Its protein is CASSGGAGGYGYTF.

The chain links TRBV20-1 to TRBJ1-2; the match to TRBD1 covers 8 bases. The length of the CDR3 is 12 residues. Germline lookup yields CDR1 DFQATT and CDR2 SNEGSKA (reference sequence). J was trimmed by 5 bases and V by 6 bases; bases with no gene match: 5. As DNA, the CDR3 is TGCAGTGCGCGGACAGGGACTTATGGCTACACCTTC. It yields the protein CSARTGTYGYTF.